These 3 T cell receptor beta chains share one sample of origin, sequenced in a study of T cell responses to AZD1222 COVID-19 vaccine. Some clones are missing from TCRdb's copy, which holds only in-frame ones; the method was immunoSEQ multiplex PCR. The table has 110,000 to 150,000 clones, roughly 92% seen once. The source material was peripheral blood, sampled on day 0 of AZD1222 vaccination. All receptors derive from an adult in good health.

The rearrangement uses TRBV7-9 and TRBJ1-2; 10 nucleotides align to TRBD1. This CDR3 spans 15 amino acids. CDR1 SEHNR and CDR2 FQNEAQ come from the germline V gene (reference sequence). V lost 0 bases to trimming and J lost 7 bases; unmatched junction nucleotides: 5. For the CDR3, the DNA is TGTGCCAGCAGCTTAGCGGGGACAGGGGCTGGTGGCTACACCTTC. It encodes CASSLAGTGAGGYTF.

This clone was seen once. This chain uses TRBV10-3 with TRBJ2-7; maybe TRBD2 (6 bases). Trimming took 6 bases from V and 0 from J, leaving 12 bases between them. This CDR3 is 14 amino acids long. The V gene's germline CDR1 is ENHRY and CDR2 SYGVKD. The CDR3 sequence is CAIRSGLSSYEQYF. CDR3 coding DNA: TGTGCCATCAGATCGGGACTCAGCTCCTACGAGCAGTACTTC.

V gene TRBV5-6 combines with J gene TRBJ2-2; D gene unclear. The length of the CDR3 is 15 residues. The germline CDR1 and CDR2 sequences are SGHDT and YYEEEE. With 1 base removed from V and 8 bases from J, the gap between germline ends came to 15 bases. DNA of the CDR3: TGTGCCAGCAGCTTGCATCCCCCCGAAATGGGGGAGCTGTTTTTT. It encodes CASSLHPPEMGELFF.